This T cell receptor beta chain is drawn from a study of blood T cell repertoires in COVID-19. Across the whole study: Material from acute and convalescent COVID-19 was sourced from the United States, Italy and Spain. From T cells, B-cell-depleted T cells, or PBMCs came the material, which was cDNA or gDNA.

This CDR3 has 15 amino acids. After removal of 4 bases from V and 5 bases from J, the junction contained 9 bases not matched to a gene. Per the germline V gene, CDR1 is SGHTS and CDR2 is YDEGEE. How the authors handled the data: Nucleated cell counts were estimated from reference gene primer amplification. Clones were sequenced by immunoSEQ multiplex PCR, and TCRdb holds only the in-frame ones, with some missing. Clonal size and the V and J genes are those of that table, whereas D and trimming came from the DNA. This table holds roughly 410,000 clones, roughly nine tenths found once. This receptor was identified in a middle-aged man with acute or convalescent COVID-19. Sequenced sample: peripheral blood. The rearrangement links TRBV5-8 to TRBJ1-2; the match to TRBD1 covers 9 bases. CDR3 protein: CASSHRDRVFYGYTF. CDR3 nucleotides: TGTGCCAGCAGCCACCGGGACAGGGTTTTTTATGGCTACACCTTC.